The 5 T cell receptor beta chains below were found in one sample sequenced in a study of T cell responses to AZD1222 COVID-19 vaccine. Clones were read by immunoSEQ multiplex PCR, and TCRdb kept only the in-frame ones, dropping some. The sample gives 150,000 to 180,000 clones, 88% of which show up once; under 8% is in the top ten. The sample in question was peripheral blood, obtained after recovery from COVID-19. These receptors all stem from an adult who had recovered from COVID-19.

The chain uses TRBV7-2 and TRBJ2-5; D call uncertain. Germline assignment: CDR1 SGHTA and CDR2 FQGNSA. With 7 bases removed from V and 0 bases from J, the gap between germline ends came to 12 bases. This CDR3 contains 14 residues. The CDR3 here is CASTRFGNQETQYF. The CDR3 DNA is TGTGCCAGCACCCGTTTTGGGAACCAAGAGACCCAGTACTTC.

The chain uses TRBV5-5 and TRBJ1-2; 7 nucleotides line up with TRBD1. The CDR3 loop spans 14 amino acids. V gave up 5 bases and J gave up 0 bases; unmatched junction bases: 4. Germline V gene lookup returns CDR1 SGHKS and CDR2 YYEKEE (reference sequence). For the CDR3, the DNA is TGTGCCAGCAGAAGGGACAGAGCTAACTATGGCTACACCTTC. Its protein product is CASRRDRANYGYTF.

The DNA for the CDR3 is TGCGCCAGCATCCCGGGAGCGGGGGGCCTCACAGATACGCAGTATTTT. This sequence encodes CASIPGAGGLTDTQYF. This chain joins TRBV5-1 and TRBJ2-3, with 9 bases identical to TRBD2. This CDR3 has 16 amino acids. V dropped 6 bases and J dropped 2; count of bases not matched to a gene: 10. Per germline, CDR1 SGHRS and CDR2 YFSETQ.

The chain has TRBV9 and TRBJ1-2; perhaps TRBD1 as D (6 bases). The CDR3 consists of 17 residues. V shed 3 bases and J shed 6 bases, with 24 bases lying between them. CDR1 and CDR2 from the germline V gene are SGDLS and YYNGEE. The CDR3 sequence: CASSAWQQPRGGNGYTF. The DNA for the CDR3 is TGTGCCAGCAGCGCGTGGCAGCAACCTAGGGGGGGCAATGGCTACACCTTC. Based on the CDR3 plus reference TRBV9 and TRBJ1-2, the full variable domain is DSGVTQTPKHLITATGQRVTLRCSPRSGDLSVYWYQQSLDQGLQFLIQYYNGEERAKGNILERFSAQQFPDLHSELNLSSLELGDSALYFCASSAWQQPRGGNGYTFGSGTRLTVV.

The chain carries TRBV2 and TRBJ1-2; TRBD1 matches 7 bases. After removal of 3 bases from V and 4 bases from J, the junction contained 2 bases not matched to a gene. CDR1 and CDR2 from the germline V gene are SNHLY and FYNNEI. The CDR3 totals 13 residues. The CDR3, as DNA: TGTGCCAGCAGTGACAGGGGGTTCTATGGCTACACCTTC. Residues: CASSDRGFYGYTF.